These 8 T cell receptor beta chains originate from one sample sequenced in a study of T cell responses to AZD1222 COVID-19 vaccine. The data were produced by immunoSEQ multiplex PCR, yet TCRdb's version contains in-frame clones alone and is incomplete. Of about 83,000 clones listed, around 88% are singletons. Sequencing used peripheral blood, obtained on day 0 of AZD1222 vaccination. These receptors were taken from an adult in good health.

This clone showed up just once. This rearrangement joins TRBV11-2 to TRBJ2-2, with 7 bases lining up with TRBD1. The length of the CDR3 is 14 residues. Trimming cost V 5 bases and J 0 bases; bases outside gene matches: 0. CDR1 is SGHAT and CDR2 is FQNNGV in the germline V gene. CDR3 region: CASSGTANTGELFF. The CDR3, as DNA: TGTGCCAGCAGCGGGACAGCGAACACCGGGGAGCTGTTTTTT.

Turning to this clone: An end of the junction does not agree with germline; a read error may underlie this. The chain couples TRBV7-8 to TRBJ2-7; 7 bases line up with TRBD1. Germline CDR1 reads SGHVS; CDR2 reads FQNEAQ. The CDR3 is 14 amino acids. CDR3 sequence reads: CASRKTRTGRLWNF. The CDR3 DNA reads TGTGCCAGCAGGAAAACTAGGACAGGACGACTATGGAACTTC.

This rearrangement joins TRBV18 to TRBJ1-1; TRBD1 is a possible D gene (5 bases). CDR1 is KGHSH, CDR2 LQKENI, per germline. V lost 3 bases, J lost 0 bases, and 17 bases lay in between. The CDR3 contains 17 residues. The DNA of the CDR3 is TGTGCCAGCTCACCTAGTAGTCGGGGCGAAGTGAACACTGAAGCTTTCTTT. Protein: CASSPSSRGEVNTEAFF.

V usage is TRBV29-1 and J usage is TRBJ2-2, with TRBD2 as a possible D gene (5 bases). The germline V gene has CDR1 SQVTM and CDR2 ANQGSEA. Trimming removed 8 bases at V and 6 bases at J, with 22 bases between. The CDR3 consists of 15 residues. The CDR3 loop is CSTRGGGVGAGELFF. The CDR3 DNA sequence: TGCAGCACCCGAGGAGGCGGAGTCGGAGCCGGGGAGCTGTTTTTT.

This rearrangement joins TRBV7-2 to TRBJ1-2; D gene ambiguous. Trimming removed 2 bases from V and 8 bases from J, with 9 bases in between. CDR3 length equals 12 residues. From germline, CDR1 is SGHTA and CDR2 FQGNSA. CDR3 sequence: CASSLFSRGYTF. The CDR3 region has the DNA TGTGCCAGCAGCTTATTCTCTCGGGGCTACACCTTC. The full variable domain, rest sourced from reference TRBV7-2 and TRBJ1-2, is GAGVSQSPSNKVTEKGKDVELRCDPISGHTALYWYRQSLGQGLEFLIYFQGNSAPDKSGLPSDRFSAERTGGSVSTLTIQRTQQEDSAVYLCASSLFSRGYTFGSGTRLTVV.

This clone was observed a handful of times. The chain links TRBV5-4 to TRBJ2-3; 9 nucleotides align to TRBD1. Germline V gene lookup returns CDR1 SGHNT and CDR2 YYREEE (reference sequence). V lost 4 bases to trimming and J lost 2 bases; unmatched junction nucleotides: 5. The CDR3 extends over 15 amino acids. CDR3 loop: CASSGGTGPTDTQYF. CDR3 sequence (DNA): TGTGCCAGCAGCGGAGGGACAGGGCCCACAGATACGCAGTATTTT.

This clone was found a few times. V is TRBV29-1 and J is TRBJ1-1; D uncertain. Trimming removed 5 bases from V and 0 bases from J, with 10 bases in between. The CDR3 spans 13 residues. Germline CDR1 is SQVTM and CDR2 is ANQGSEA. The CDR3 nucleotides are TGCAGCGTTATAAGAGGGCTGAACACTGAAGCTTTCTTT. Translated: CSVIRGLNTEAFF.

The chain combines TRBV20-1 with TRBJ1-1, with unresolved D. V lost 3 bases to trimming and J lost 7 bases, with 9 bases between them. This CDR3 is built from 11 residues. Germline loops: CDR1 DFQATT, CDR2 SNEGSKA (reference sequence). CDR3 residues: CSASIRVEAFF. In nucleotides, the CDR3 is TGCAGTGCTAGTATACGGGTTGAAGCTTTCTTT.